A selection of T cell receptor beta chains follows, all from one sample in a study of blood T cell repertoires in COVID-19. Profiled with immunoSEQ multiplex PCR; TCRdb holds only in-frame clones, not every one. The sample comprises 350,000 to 450,000 clones, around 87% of which are singletons, and 3% rests with the top ten. Sequenced input: peripheral blood. The source of these receptors is a human donor in a cohort sampled during active COVID-19. Both conserved end residues are part of each CDR3. D genes are given only for firm matches.

>TRBV18|TRBJ2-7|-
CASSPPSGSYEQYF
TGTGCCAGCTCACCGCCAAGCGGATCCTACGAGCAGTACTTC
>TRBV4-1|TRBJ1-1|-
CASSQEGIGRDTEAFF
TGCGCCAGCAGCCAAGAAGGTATCGGCAGGGACACTGAAGCTTTCTTT
>TRBV7-9|TRBJ2-5|-
CASSLRQAGGETQYF
TGTGCCAGCAGCTTACGGCAGGCCGGAGGGGAGACCCAGTACTTC
>TRBV27|TRBJ1-3|-
CASSLRRGSGNTIYF
TGTGCCAGCAGTTTAAGGAGGGGATCTGGAAACACCATATATTTT
>TRBV30|TRBJ1-4|-
CAWSWQGIGKLFF
TGTGCCTGGAGTTGGCAGGGAATTGGAAAACTGTTTTTT
>TRBV28|TRBJ2-7|TRBD1
CASSPITGTGILGEQYF
TGTGCCAGCAGTCCGATCACCGGGACAGGGATCCTGGGCGAGCAGTACTTC
>TRBV6-5|TRBJ1-1|-
CASSTNPGDGTEAFF
TGTGCCAGCAGTACCAATCCAGGGGATGGAACTGAAGCTTTCTTT
>TRBV7-9|TRBJ2-1|TRBD2
CASSLWASGSAEQFF
TGTGCCAGCAGCTTATGGGCTAGCGGGAGTGCTGAGCAGTTCTTC
>TRBV7-8|TRBJ1-5|TRBD1
CASSQGQGYDQPQHF
TGTGCCAGCAGCCAGGGACAGGGGTATGATCAGCCCCAGCATTTT
>TRBV9|TRBJ1-1|-
CASSVGGVDTEAFF
TGTGCCAGCAGCGTAGGGGGGGTAGACACTGAAGCTTTCTTT